This entry is about one TCR beta chain. Germline CDR1 MNHEY, CDR2 SVGAGI. This CDR3 has 16 amino acids. V dropped 0 bases and J dropped 1 base, with 12 bases sitting between them. Under the authors' procedure: Cell counts per sample came from amplifying reference gene primers. Method: immunoSEQ multiplex PCR; TCRdb's copy keeps in-frame clones and lacks some. The DNA gave D and trimming, while V, J and clone size come from that table. Seen here are about 190,000 clones, around four fifths observed once, and the top ten hold about 6%. The data were obtained in a study of blood T cell repertoires in COVID-19. Study-wide background: PBMCs, B-cell-depleted T cells, or T cells were the source of the cDNA or gDNA that made up the material.

This TCR came from a woman in her forties with acute or convalescent COVID-19. Sample: peripheral blood. V and J are TRBV6-5 and TRBJ1-1; D is perhaps TRBD1 (5 bases). The CDR3 is CASSYSKGSGNTEAFF. Written as DNA, the CDR3 is TGTGCCAGCAGTTACTCGAAGGGGTCGGGGAACACTGAAGCTTTCTTT.